One and the same sample provided the 10 T cell receptor beta chains below, sequenced in a study of T cells expressing NK-cell markers. TCRdb reprocessed the 5' RACE reads, with one entry per CDR3 protein and no DNA. The sample's table shows a few hundred thousand distinct CDR3 sequences. The sample comprised blood T cells: a sorted CD56 or NKG2C T cell subset, CD4+ or CD8+ T cells, or bulk PBMC T cells (not recorded which). Every receptor here comes from a young man in good health.

The chain combines TRBV4-2 with TRBJ1-2; TCRdb lists TRBD1, though no DNA is available to test this call. Germline V CDR1 and CDR2: LGHNA, YNFKEQ. The CDR3 extends over 15 amino acids. The CDR3 is CASSQGLGAGYGYTF.

The V gene is TRBV18, the J gene TRBJ2-1; TCRdb gives TRBD2 as the D gene, but with no DNA this cannot be confirmed. The length of the CDR3 is 15 residues. Germline CDR1 and CDR2: KGHSH and LQKENI. The CDR3: CASAELAGVSDEQFF.

V usage is TRBV24-1 and J usage is TRBJ2-5; the D call from TCRdb, TRBD2, cannot be confirmed without DNA. Germline-derived CDR1 and CDR2 are KGHDR and SFDVKD. This CDR3 contains 13 residues. The CDR3 spells CATSRYPGETQYF.

The rearrangement joins TRBV6-5 to TRBJ2-5. The CDR3 runs to 15 residues. Germline V gives CDR1 MNHEY, CDR2 SVGAGI. This CDR3 is CASSSQRTRRETQYF.

The gene calls are TRBV12-3 or TRBV12-4 and TRBJ2-7; with no DNA, the TCRdb D assignment of TRBD2 cannot be verified. The CDR3 covers 16 residues. The CDR3 is CASSRLTSGRRWEQYF.

CDR3: CASSQGGGATYNEQFF. The genes are TRBV6-1 and TRBJ2-1; with no DNA, the TCRdb D assignment of TRBD1 cannot be verified. This CDR3 comprises 16 residues. The germline V gene has CDR1 MNHNS and CDR2 SASEGT.

This chain links TRBV7-2 with TRBJ2-1; the TCRdb D gene call, TRBD2, has no DNA to confirm it. This CDR3 has 17 residues. Germline V gene lookup returns CDR1 SGHTA and CDR2 FQGNSA. The CDR3 reads CASSLGPRGVTDNEQFF.

The chain combines TRBV28 with TRBJ1-2; TCRdb lists TRBD1, though no DNA is available to test this call. CDR3 length: 11 amino acids. Per the germline V gene, CDR1 is MDHEN and CDR2 is SYDVKM. CDR3 residues: CALRGLNGYTF.

The rearrangement links TRBV6-6 to TRBJ2-7; no DNA is available, so the TRBD1 call from TCRdb remains unchecked. CDR1 MNHNY and CDR2 SVGAGI come from the germline V gene (reference sequence). The CDR3 is made up of 12 amino acids. This CDR3 reads CASSGTAYEQYF.

The V and J genes are TRBV4-2 and TRBJ2-1; without DNA, the TCRdb call of TRBD2 cannot be checked. Per germline, CDR1 LGHNA and CDR2 YNFKEQ. This CDR3 is 14 amino acids long. The CDR3 here is CASSSGTSLNEQFF.